The entry below gives a single TCR beta chain sequence along with its context. What it binds is unknown. Different DNA sequences within this sample yield the same CDR3. These data originate in a study of cytomegalovirus exposure and HLA in healthy donors. In the study overall: From approximately 170 million T cells, an earlier analysis saw 120 million or so unique TCR beta sequences. Early on, a data release was issued that held 80 million to 90 million unique TCRs from HLA-typed donors.

Study-wide results and limits: Later on, an analysis found that several of the most significant clusters appeared to be linked to common viral pathogens, which included parvovirus B19.

Both 60 Vbeta primers and 13 Jbeta primers went into the PCR. The table came from immunoSEQ multiplex PCR; TCRdb's copy has only in-frame clones and leaves some out. The repertoire holds about 140,000 clones, with approximately 82% as singletons. The ends lost 3 bases at V and 3 bases at J; junction bases unmatched: 4. The CDR3 spans 14 residues. CDR1 and CDR2 from the germline V gene are KGHSH and LQKENI. The sequenced material came from PBMCs. This rearrangement joins TRBV18 to TRBJ1-2; 7 positions match TRBD1. This TCR came from a man aged 30 to 45 in good health and CMV-seropositive. In nucleotides, the CDR3 is TGTGCCAGCTCACCTTCCGGGACAGACTATGGCTACACCTTC. Its translation is CASSPSGTDYGYTF.